These T cell receptor beta chains were read from a single sample in a study of post-analysis software for immune sequencing data. One entry per CDR3 protein results from TCRdb running MiXCR on the PCR reads. The data show 750,000 to 950,000 distinct CDR3 sequences, roughly 50% seen once. The specimen was blood. The receptor source for this set is a girl aged 5 to 17 with multiple sclerosis. The CDR3 runs from the conserved cysteine through the conserved F or W. The D gene is left open where the match is weak. Rows give clone size only sometimes, using once, few, many, or a class for an expanded clone.

v_call	clone_size	d_call	j_call	cdr3_aa	cdr3_nt
TRBV12-3/TRBV12-4	few	TRBD2	TRBJ2-5	CASSLSSGRAWETQYF	TGTGCCAGCAGTTTATCCAGCGGGAGGGCCTGGGAGACCCAGTACTTC
TRBV6-5	.	.	TRBJ2-1	CASSHTGRNEQFF	TGTGCCAGCAGTCATACTGGGAGGAATGAGCAGTTCTTC
TRBV20-1	.	.	TRBJ2-5	CSASLGTPSGETQYF	TGCAGTGCTAGTTTAGGGACCCCATCGGGGGAGACCCAGTACTTC
TRBV14	once	TRBD1	TRBJ1-2	CASSQDQGGAYGYTF	TGTGCCAGCAGCCAAGATCAAGGGGGCGCCTATGGCTACACCTTC
TRBV2	.	TRBD1	TRBJ1-4	CASSERTGAIGKLFF	TGTGCCAGCAGTGAGAGAACAGGGGCCATAGGGAAACTGTTTTTT
TRBV5-1	.	.	TRBJ2-2	CASSRGDTGELFF	TGCGCCAGCAGCCGAGGGGATACCGGGGAGCTGTTTTTT
TRBV7-8	.	.	TRBJ2-5	CASSLSVRVETQYF	TGTGCCAGCAGCTTGAGCGTCAGGGTAGAGACCCAGTACTTC
TRBV12-3/TRBV12-4	few	.	TRBJ2-7	CATGGGPYEQYF	TGTGCCACTGGGGGGGGGCCCTACGAGCAGTACTTC
TRBV6-6	.	TRBD1	TRBJ1-2	CASSYRDRGPHGYTF	TGTGCCAGCAGTTACCGGGACAGGGGGCCCCATGGCTACACCTTC
TRBV12-3/TRBV12-4	few	TRBD1	TRBJ1-2	CASSSPGQGLDGYTF	TGTGCCAGCAGTTCCCCGGGACAGGGACTCGATGGCTACACCTTC
TRBV7-3	.	.	TRBJ2-6	CASSSLPSGRSSGANVLTF	TGTGCCAGCAGCTCCCTACCGTCAGGACGGAGCTCTGGGGCCAACGTCCTGACTTTC
TRBV14	.	.	TRBJ2-5	CASSPPRILPQYF	TGTGCCAGCAGCCCCCCACGAATACTGCCCCAGTACTTC
TRBV12-3/TRBV12-4	.	TRBD2	TRBJ2-7	CASSNRASGRSGEQYF	TGTGCCAGCAGTAACAGGGCTAGCGGGAGGTCGGGCGAGCAGTACTTC
TRBV5-1	.	.	TRBJ2-3	CASSLYYGTTGTDTQYF	TGCGCCAGCAGCTTATACTATGGAACTACCGGCACAGATACGCAGTATTTT
TRBV10-3	few	.	TRBJ2-1	CAIEDGNEQFF	TGTGCCATCGAGGACGGCAATGAGCAGTTCTTC
TRBV29-1	.	.	TRBJ1-2	CSSAGPLNGYTF	TGCAGCTCGGCGGGTCCCCTCAATGGCTACACCTTC
TRBV24-1	.	TRBD2	TRBJ2-1	CATSEQTTSAQFF	TGTGCCACCAGTGAGCAAACGACTAGCGCGCAGTTCTTC
TRBV3-1	once	.	TRBJ2-7	CASSQNRLGSEQYF	TGTGCCAGCAGCCAAAATAGACTCGGGAGTGAGCAGTACTTC
TRBV15	.	.	TRBJ2-2	CATSRDPTRGTGELFF	TGTGCCACCAGCAGAGACCCGACTAGGGGCACCGGGGAGCTGTTTTTT
TRBV20-1	.	.	TRBJ1-2	CSARAIQQGGDGYTF	TGCAGTGCTAGAGCCATTCAACAGGGCGGCGATGGCTACACCTTC
TRBV20-1	once	.	TRBJ1-1	CSAEAWTTEAFF	TGCAGTGCGGAGGCATGGACCACTGAAGCTTTCTTT
TRBV7-9	few	.	TRBJ1-2	CASSLGFQDPYGYTF	TGTGCCAGCAGCTTAGGTTTTCAGGACCCATATGGCTACACCTTC
TRBV20-1	.	TRBD2	TRBJ2-1	CSAPVAGTYNEQFF	TGCAGTGCCCCTGTAGCGGGGACCTACAATGAGCAGTTCTTC
TRBV27	.	.	TRBJ2-3	CASTRGEGIDTQYF	TGTGCCAGCACCAGAGGGGAAGGCATAGATACGCAGTATTTT
TRBV15	.	.	TRBJ2-3	CATSSREKEGTDTQYF	TGTGCCACCAGCAGTCGGGAGAAGGAGGGCACAGATACGCAGTATTTT
TRBV9	many	.	TRBJ2-7	CASSVGGHPLIYEQYF	TGTGCCAGCAGCGTGGGAGGACACCCATTAATCTACGAGCAGTACTTC
TRBV18	.	.	TRBJ1-2	CASSPPGRSRDGYTF	TGTGCCAGCTCACCACCAGGCCGGAGTCGGGATGGCTACACCTTC
TRBV29-1	few	.	TRBJ2-5	CSAGQLGRETQYF	TGCAGCGCTGGCCAATTAGGCAGGGAGACCCAGTACTTC
TRBV7-2	.	.	TRBJ1-6	CASSLGNSPLHF	TGTGCCAGCAGCTTGGGCAATTCACCCCTCCACTTT
TRBV5-1	.	TRBD2	TRBJ2-5	CASGNPGLAAQETQYF	TGCGCCAGTGGGAATCCGGGACTAGCGGCCCAAGAGACCCAGTACTTC
TRBV29-1	.	.	TRBJ2-7	CSAGGVAAASYEQYF	TGCAGCGCTGGGGGAGTGGCAGCCGCCTCCTACGAGCAGTACTTC
TRBV29-1	.	TRBD2	TRBJ2-7	CSVEGSGVYEQYF	TGCAGCGTTGAAGGTAGCGGGGTATACGAGCAGTACTTC
TRBV7-9	few	TRBD1	TRBJ2-7	CASSPRLGGQISYEQYF	TGTGCCAGCAGCCCCCGCCTTGGGGGACAGATTTCCTACGAGCAGTACTTC
TRBV5-1	.	TRBD1	TRBJ2-7	CASRWDSNYEQYF	TGCGCCAGCAGATGGGACAGCAACTACGAGCAGTACTTC
TRBV12-3/TRBV12-4	.	.	TRBJ1-1	CASSRTTANTEAFF	TGTGCCAGCAGTCGTACGACAGCGAACACTGAAGCTTTCTTT
TRBV6-6	.	TRBD2	TRBJ2-7	CANSSASAGEGLYEQYF	TGTGCCAACAGCTCCGCCTCAGCCGGGGAGGGCCTCTACGAGCAGTACTTC
TRBV7-8	.	.	TRBJ2-3	CASSLGRARGQSTDTQYF	TGTGCCAGCAGCTTAGGGCGGGCGCGGGGTCAAAGCACAGATACGCAGTATTTT
TRBV12-3/TRBV12-4	.	TRBD1	TRBJ1-5	CASSLPGQGVTSNQPQHF	TGTGCCAGCAGTTTACCGGGACAGGGGGTGACGAGCAATCAGCCCCAGCATTTT
TRBV9	.	TRBD2	TRBJ2-5	CASSQSQTALTSGGGNEQYF	TGTGCCAGCAGTCAGTCCCAGACGGCCCTAACTAGCGGGGGTGGGAATGAGCAGTACTTC
TRBV7-9	.	.	TRBJ2-7	CASSLGPFRVSYEQYF	TGTGCCAGCAGCTTAGGGCCGTTCAGGGTCTCCTACGAGCAGTACTTC
TRBV12-3/TRBV12-4	.	.	TRBJ1-5	CASSLGFRSNQPQHF	TGTGCCAGCAGTTTGGGGTTTAGGAGCAATCAGCCCCAGCATTTT
TRBV6-5	few	TRBD2	TRBJ2-4	CASSYLAGLFNEQYF	TGTGCCAGCAGTTATCTAGCGGGGTTATTCAATGAGCAGTACTTC
TRBV28	.	.	TRBJ2-7	CASSRASVSLEQYF	TGTGCCAGCAGCCGAGCTTCAGTTTCCCTCGAGCAGTACTTC
TRBV7-2	.	TRBD1	TRBJ1-2	CASSLVGTGGHNYGYTF	TGTGCCAGCAGCTTAGTGGGGACAGGGGGCCATAACTATGGCTACACCTTC
TRBV9	few	TRBD2	TRBJ2-3	CASSAERGRTDTQYF	TGTGCCAGCAGCGCAGAGCGGGGTCGCACAGATACGCAGTATTTT
TRBV12-3/TRBV12-4	many	.	TRBJ2-6	CASSSAGANVLTF	TGTGCCAGCAGTTCTGCCGGGGCCAACGTCCTGACTTTC